This passage covers 26 T cell receptor beta chains from one sample sequenced in a study of OX40 agonist ivuxolimab in advanced cancers. Profiling relied on immunoSEQ multiplex PCR, and the TCRdb table lists in-frame clones only, not all of them. The data contain about 110,000 clones, about nine tenths of them seen just once; the ten biggest clones take up about 0.25%. The source material was CD4+ or CD8+ T cells sorted from blood, sampled in a trial of the OX40 agonist ivuxolimab. Receptor source: an adult with an advanced solid tumor such as melanoma, head and neck, liver or kidney cancer.

The chain is built from TRBV25-1 and TRBJ2-6; D unresolved. The CDR3 length is 14 residues. The germline V gene has CDR1 MGHDK and CDR2 SYGVNS. V was clipped by 3 bases and J by 1 base, with 4 bases between them. CDR3 DNA sequence: TGTGCCAGCAGTGAGTCATCTGGGGCCAACGTCCTGACTTTC. Protein product: CASSESSGANVLTF.

V gene TRBV9 combines with J gene TRBJ2-5; D is ambiguous. The germline V gene encodes CDR1 SGDLS and CDR2 YYNGEE. The CDR3 spans 14 residues. The germline V and J ends were trimmed by 2 bases and 1 base, with 9 bases remaining between them. CDR3 bases: TGTGCCAGCAGCGTGGGATGGGCCCAAGAGACCCAGTACTTC. Translated, it gives CASSVGWAQETQYF. The full variable domain, completed using reference TRBV9 and TRBJ2-5, is DSGVTQTPKHLITATGQRVTLRCSPRSGDLSVYWYQQSLDQGLQFLIQYYNGEERAKGNILERFSAQQFPDLHSELNLSSLELGDSALYFCASSVGWAQETQYFGPGTRLLVL.

This clone was seen a single time. V usage is TRBV25-1 and J usage is TRBJ1-1; 11 bases align to TRBD1. The V gene end was trimmed by 6 bases and the J gene end by 7 bases; junction bases not matched to a gene: 10. Germline CDR1 is MGHDK and CDR2 is SYGVNS. This CDR3 is built from 15 residues. CDR3 nucleotide sequence: TGTGCCAGCAGGCCCCACGGACAGGGGGCAAATGAAGCTTTCTTT. Protein: CASRPHGQGANEAFF.

The chain is built from TRBV5-6 and TRBJ1-2, with TRBD1 as a possible D gene (5 bases). CDR3 length equals 14 residues. Germline values: CDR1 SGHDT, CDR2 YYEEEE. V was shortened by 4 bases and J by 4 bases, with 14 bases between the two germline ends. As DNA, the CDR3 is TGTGCCAGCAGCCCTCCTCTCGGGACCTATGGCTACACCTTC. It specifies CASSPPLGTYGYTF.

The CDR3 DNA reads TGTGCCAGCAGCTTAGAAGTGAACACTGAAGCTTTCTTT. Translation: CASSLEVNTEAFF. The chain has TRBV7-2 and TRBJ1-1; D is uncertain. Trimming took off 1 base at V and 0 bases at J, with 3 bases between the two ends. From germline, CDR1 is SGHTA and CDR2 FQGNSA. CDR3 length equals 13 residues.

V gene TRBV27 combines with J gene TRBJ2-7; D not resolved. The germline CDR1 and CDR2 sequences are MNHEY and SMNVEV (reference sequence). The length of the CDR3 is 13 residues. V was pared by 3 bases and J by 2 bases, with 8 bases between. The CDR3 loop reads CASSLKVTYEQYF. The CDR3 coding sequence is TGTGCCAGCAGTTTGAAAGTTACCTACGAGCAGTACTTC.

The rearrangement links TRBV5-1 to TRBJ2-1; tentative D call: TRBD2 (5 bases). This CDR3 contains 12 residues. The germline gives CDR1 SGHRS, CDR2 YFSETQ. V lost 0 bases and J 13 bases, leaving 11 bases between the germline ends. CDR3 amino acids: CASSLEGSGQFF. CDR3 in DNA: TGCGCCAGCAGCTTGGAGGGCAGCGGCCAGTTCTTC.

The chain is built from TRBV2 and TRBJ2-7; 7 positions match TRBD2. V shed 1 base, J shed 2 bases, and the junction held 2 bases outside the gene matches. The germline V gene encodes CDR1 SNHLY and CDR2 FYNNEI. The CDR3 is 14 amino acids. DNA for the CDR3: TGTGCCAGCAGTGAAGGGGGGGGTCCCTACGAGCAGTACTTC. It codes for CASSEGGGPYEQYF.

This clone was detected a few times. The CDR3 region is CASSLDRSNQPQHF. As DNA, the CDR3 is TGCGCCAGCAGCCTAGACCGTAGCAATCAGCCCCAGCATTTT. The chain couples TRBV4-1 to TRBJ1-5; D is unresolved. This CDR3 is 14 amino acids long. Trimming removed 4 bases from V and 0 bases from J, with 7 bases in between. The V gene's germline CDR1 is MGHRA and CDR2 YSYEKL.

The chain combines TRBV5-8 with TRBJ1-2; D possibly corresponds to TRBD1 (5 bases). CDR1 SGHTS and CDR2 YDEGEE come from the germline V gene. The V end lost 0 bases, the J end lost 3 bases, and 6 bases lay between the germline ends. This CDR3 contains 13 residues. The CDR3 DNA follows: TGTGCCAGCAGCTTGGACAGGCACTATGGCTACACCTTC. Its protein product is CASSLDRHYGYTF.

The V gene is TRBV27, the J gene TRBJ2-7; D unresolved. CDR3 length: 16 residues. Germline loops: CDR1 MNHEY, CDR2 SMNVEV (reference sequence). V lost 3 bases, J lost 0 bases, and 15 bases lay in between. The CDR3 reads CASSFRRGGSSYEQYF. CDR3 in DNA: TGTGCCAGCAGTTTTCGTCGCGGTGGCAGCTCCTACGAGCAGTACTTC.

This sequence joins TRBV11-3 and TRBJ2-3; TRBD2 might be the D (5 bases). Looked up from germline, CDR1 is SGHNT and CDR2 is YENEEA. V was cut by 5 bases and J by 8 bases, with 23 bases left in between. This CDR3 region has 16 residues. The CDR3 nucleotides read TGTGCCAGCAGCCCACGGCCGCCACTAGACTTCGGTACGCAGTATTTT. The encoded protein is CASSPRPPLDFGTQYF.

This chain uses TRBV6-5 with TRBJ1-1; D is possibly TRBD1 (6 bases). The CDR3 has 15 amino acids. CDR1 and CDR2 from the germline V gene are MNHEY and SVGAGI. V was cut by 0 bases and J by 2 bases, with 10 bases left in between. The CDR3 region has the DNA TGTGCCAGCAGTTACTCTGGGGGGCTCAACACTGAAGCTTTCTTT. Its protein product is CASSYSGGLNTEAFF.

This sequence joins TRBV5-1 and TRBJ1-1; D gene unclear. With 0 bases removed from V and 8 bases from J, the gap between germline ends came to 11 bases. This CDR3 is built from 13 residues. The germline V gene has CDR1 SGHRS and CDR2 YFSETQ. CDR3 sequence (DNA): TGCGCCAGCAGCTTGGAACGTGGGGAGGAAGCTTTCTTT. Encoded protein: CASSLERGEEAFF.

The V gene is TRBV7-9, the J gene TRBJ2-7; D possibly corresponds to TRBD2 (5 bases). The CDR3 has 17 residues. Germline-derived CDR1 and CDR2 are SEHNR and FQNEAQ (reference sequence). Trimming removed 0 bases from V and 0 bases from J, with 15 bases in between. The CDR3 here is CASSLAKSGIYSYEQYF. CDR3 sequence (DNA): TGTGCCAGCAGCTTAGCTAAGTCGGGGATTTACTCCTACGAGCAGTACTTC.

The V and J genes are TRBV7-2 and TRBJ2-7, with 12 bases that match TRBD2. The germline gives CDR1 SGHTA, CDR2 FQGNSA. The CDR3 is 17 amino acids. The J segment lost 2 bases and the V segment lost 4 bases, leaving 9 bases of the junction unmatched. The CDR3 nucleotides are TGTGCCAGCAGCTCCCAGACTAGCGGGGGCTTCCCCTACGAGCAGTACTTC. Protein: CASSSQTSGGFPYEQYF.

V is TRBV30 and J is TRBJ1-3; no clear D gene. Germline loops: CDR1 GTSNPN, CDR2 SVGIG (reference sequence). CDR3 length: 13 amino acids. Trimming removed 0 bases from V and 0 bases from J, with 3 bases in between. The CDR3 spells CAWSVSSGNTIYF. CDR3 sequence (DNA): TGTGCCTGGAGTGTCTCCTCTGGAAACACCATATATTTT.

This chain connects TRBV7-6 to TRBJ2-7; a possible D gene is TRBD2 (6 bases). Germline CDR1 SGHVS, CDR2 FNYEAQ. Trimming pared 4 bases from V and 3 bases from J, leaving 10 bases between. CDR3 length: 13 amino acids. CDR3 nucleotide sequence: TGTGCCAGCAGCTCCGGGGGAGACTACGAGCAGTACTTC. This encodes CASSSGGDYEQYF. Drawing the rest from reference TRBV7-6 and TRBJ2-7, the complete variable domain is GAGVSQSPRYKVTKRGQDVALRCDPISGHVSLYWYRQALGQGPEFLTYFNYEAQQDKSGLPNDRFSAERPEGSISTLTIQRTEQRDSAMYRCASSSGGDYEQYFGPGTRLTVT.

This clone has more than one count but fewer than ten. This rearrangement joins TRBV5-1 to TRBJ2-7; tentatively, D is TRBD1 or TRBD2 (6 bases each). Germline V lookup: CDR1 SGHRS, CDR2 YFSETQ. Between the trimmed V and J ends, which lost 0 bases and 9 bases, there was a span of 13 bases. The CDR3 extends over 13 amino acids. CDR3 region: CASSLAGASGQYF. In nucleotides, the CDR3 is TGCGCCAGCAGCTTGGCGGGGGCCTCGGGGCAGTACTTC.

The chain is built from TRBV6-5 and TRBJ1-1; D gene ambiguous. The CDR3 has 15 residues. Germline V gives CDR1 MNHEY, CDR2 SVGAGI. V was pared by 0 bases and J by 0 bases, with 8 bases between. In DNA, the CDR3 is TGTGCCAGCAGTTACTCCCGTAGGCTGAACACTGAAGCTTTCTTT. It is translated as CASSYSRRLNTEAFF.

This rearrangement joins TRBV7-2 to TRBJ2-1, with D tentatively TRBD2 (5 bases). Germline V gives CDR1 SGHTA, CDR2 FQGNSA. The CDR3 is 15 residues long. V was cut by 1 base and J by 10 bases, with 17 bases left in between. The CDR3 reads CASSLVGSEVSEQFF. As DNA, the CDR3 is TGTGCCAGCAGCTTAGTAGGTAGCGAGGTATCCGAGCAGTTCTTC. Filled out from reference TRBV7-2 and TRBJ2-1, the complete variable domain reads GAGVSQSPSNKVTEKGKDVELRCDPISGHTALYWYRQSLGQGLEFLIYFQGNSAPDKSGLPSDRFSAERTGGSVSTLTIQRTQQEDSAVYLCASSLVGSEVSEQFFGPGTRLTVL.

This chain uses TRBV28 with TRBJ2-4; D may correspond to TRBD1 or TRBD2 (5 bases each). The CDR3 consists of 15 residues. The germline V gene has CDR1 MDHEN and CDR2 SYDVKM. The ends were cut back, 6 bases at V and 2 bases at J, with 14 bases in the middle. The CDR3 region has the DNA TGTGCCAGCAGCCCCGGGGCCCGTACCAAAAACATTCAGTACTTC. Its protein product is CASSPGARTKNIQYF. The full variable domain, with the rest looked up from reference TRBV28 and TRBJ2-4, is DVKVTQSSRYLVKRTGEKVFLECVQDMDHENMFWYRQDPGLGLRLIYFSYDVKMKEKGDIPEGYSVSREKKERFSLILESASTNQTSMYLCASSPGARTKNIQYFGAGTRLSVL.

The chain recombines TRBV18 with TRBJ2-6; the D is unclear. The ends were cut back, 1 base at V and 0 bases at J, with 7 bases in the middle. CDR3 length: 16 residues. Germline loops: CDR1 KGHSH, CDR2 LQKENI. In nucleotides, the CDR3 is TGTGCCAGCTCACCACAACAGAGCTCTGGGGCCAACGTCCTGACTTTC. Translating gives CASSPQQSSGANVLTF.

The chain has TRBV11-3 and TRBJ2-3; D gene uncertain. Germline-derived CDR1 and CDR2 are SGHNT and YENEEA. V lost 5 bases to trimming and J lost 9 bases, with 12 bases between them. CDR3 size: 12 residues. CDR3 in amino acids: CASSDRVATQYF. The DNA for the CDR3 is TGTGCCAGCAGCGATAGAGTCGCAACGCAGTATTTT.

This clone showed up just once. This chain uses TRBV7-6 with TRBJ1-4, with 10 positions matching TRBD1. V gave up 5 bases and J gave up 5 bases; unmatched junction bases: 2. Germline V gene sequence: CDR1 SGHVS, CDR2 FNYEAQ. This CDR3 spans 14 amino acids. The CDR3 reads CASSGTGENEKLFF. The CDR3 bases are TGTGCCAGCAGCGGGACAGGGGAAAATGAAAAACTGTTTTTT.

This clone came up once. The chain combines TRBV5-1 with TRBJ2-5; D may be TRBD2 (5 bases). This CDR3 spans 14 amino acids. Germline CDR1 is SGHRS and CDR2 is YFSETQ. Trimming removed 0 bases from V and 5 bases from J, with 11 bases in between. The CDR3 nucleotides are TGCGCCAGCAGCTTGGCCCGGACTGGGGAGACCCAGTACTTC. Encoded protein: CASSLARTGETQYF.